The rows below give T cell receptor beta chains drawn from one sample of a study of OX40 agonist ivuxolimab in advanced cancers. Here immunoSEQ multiplex PCR was the method, and the copy in TCRdb shows in-frame clones only, minus some. This sample yields some 45,000 clones, of which 75% to 90% are seen a single time; around 5% belongs to the top ten. The sequencing used CD4+ or CD8+ T cells sorted from blood, collected in a trial of the OX40 agonist ivuxolimab. These receptors were taken from an adult with an advanced solid tumor such as melanoma, head and neck, liver or kidney cancer. Both conserved end residues are part of each CDR3. A D gene is named only where the DNA matches it firmly. Only part of the rows carry a size: once, few, many, or a class if the clone is expanded.

d_gene	v_gene	j_gene	abundance	CDR3aa	CDR3nt
TRBD1	TRBV6-1	TRBJ2-5	NA	CASTSRQGQETQYF	TGTGCCAGCACAAGTCGACAGGGTCAAGAGACCCAGTACTTC
NA	TRBV6-1	TRBJ1-3	NA	CASSGGRVDTIYF	TGTGCCAGCAGCGGAGGGAGGGTTGACACCATATATTTT
NA	TRBV5-1	TRBJ1-1	NA	CASSLAAFF	TGCGCCAGCAGCTTGGCGGCTTTCTTT
NA	TRBV6-1	TRBJ1-4	NA	CASGRIEKLFF	TGTGCCAGCGGACGTATTGAAAAACTGTTTTTT
TRBD2	TRBV11-3	TRBJ2-7	NA	CASSRGDTYEQYF	TGTGCCAGCAGTCGGGGGGATACCTACGAGCAGTACTTC
TRBD2	TRBV5-1	TRBJ2-3	NA	CASGLAASGPTDTQYF	TGCGCCAGCGGCTTGGCGGCTAGCGGGCCCACAGATACGCAGTATTTT
NA	TRBV7-6	TRBJ2-3	NA	CASSHSRSVTDTQYF	TGTGCCAGCAGCCACAGTAGGAGCGTCACAGATACGCAGTATTTT
NA	TRBV18	TRBJ1-5	NA	CASSPQPHPGQPQHF	TGTGCCAGCTCACCACAGCCCCACCCCGGGCAGCCCCAGCATTTT
TRBD1	TRBV19	TRBJ1-1	few	CASSSDRAGRAFF	TGTGCCAGTAGTTCCGACAGGGCGGGAAGGGCTTTCTTT
NA	TRBV11-2	TRBJ2-3	NA	CASSLAGTDTQYF	TGTGCCAGCAGCTTAGCGGGTACAGATACGCAGTATTTT
NA	TRBV19	TRBJ2-2	NA	CAVLKAYGANTGELFF	TGTGCCGTCCTCAAAGCCTACGGGGCGAACACCGGGGAGCTGTTTTTT
TRBD1	TRBV5-4	TRBJ1-6	NA	CASTYRDRNSPLHF	TGTGCCAGCACCTACCGGGACAGAAATTCACCCCTCCACTTT
TRBD2	TRBV5-4	TRBJ2-3	NA	CASSAAGRGGDTQYF	TGTGCCAGCAGCGCCGCCGGGAGGGGGGGAGATACGCAGTATTTT
NA	TRBV5-1	TRBJ2-7	NA	CASSLGEDEQYF	TGCGCCAGCAGCTTGGGGGAGGACGAGCAGTACTTC
TRBD1	TRBV6-1	TRBJ1-5	NA	CASSFQGDWDQPQHF	TGTGCCAGCAGTTTTCAGGGGGATTGGGATCAGCCCCAGCATTTT
NA	TRBV5-4	TRBJ1-3	NA	CAGSTGQENTIYF	TGTGCCGGCTCGACAGGCCAGGAAAACACCATATATTTT
TRBD1	TRBV11-2	TRBJ2-7	NA	CASSLLPTGPYEQYF	TGTGCCAGCAGCTTATTGCCGACAGGGCCCTACGAGCAGTACTTC
TRBD1	TRBV15	TRBJ1-4	few	CATRQGAQANEKLFF	TGTGCCACCAGACAGGGGGCGCAGGCTAATGAAAAACTGTTTTTT
TRBD1	TRBV19	TRBJ2-7	NA	CASSPRGLQSYEQYF	TGTGCCAGTAGTCCCAGGGGGCTTCAATCCTACGAGCAGTACTTC
NA	TRBV19	TRBJ2-3	NA	CASSITGTPDTQYF	TGTGCCAGTAGTATAACCGGGACTCCAGATACGCAGTATTTT
NA	TRBV29-1	TRBJ1-4	NA	CSAWENEKLFF	TGCAGCGCCTGGGAGAATGAAAAACTGTTTTTT
NA	TRBV5-1	TRBJ2-2	NA	CASSKGSNTGELFF	TGCGCCAGCAGCAAAGGTTCGAACACCGGGGAGCTGTTTTTT